This is a list of T cell receptor beta chains from one sample in a study of T-cell memory formation after mild COVID-19. TCRdb recomputed calls from the 5' RACE reads with MiXCR, one row per CDR3 protein. Of about 340,000 distinct CDR3 sequences in the sample, 20% to 25% are singletons; the top ten hold around 12%. Material: PBMCs or a T cell subset sorted from them (not recorded which). Receptor source: an adult woman who had mild COVID-19 (a few samples of this study predate the infection). Cell type and time point are not known. CDR3s include the opening cysteine and the closing phenylalanine or tryptophan. The D gene is left open where the match is weak. Clone size is given for some rows only: seen once, a few or many times, or a class if the clone is expanded.

clone size | J gene | D gene | V gene | CDR3 protein | CDR3 DNA
. | TRBJ1-1 | . | TRBV3-1 | CASRPHEVNTEAFF | TGTGCCAGCAGGCCCCATGAGGTGAACACTGAAGCTTTCTTT
. | TRBJ1-1 | TRBD1 | TRBV27 | CASRRDSLSSEAFF | TGTGCCAGCCGGCGGGACAGCCTCTCCTCGGAAGCTTTCTTT
. | TRBJ1-2 | . | TRBV5-6 | CASSFGARTDGYTF | TGTGCCAGCAGCTTCGGAGCCAGGACAGATGGCTACACCTTC
. | TRBJ2-3 | TRBD2 | TRBV10-3 | CAISESNGGSTDTQYF | TGTGCCATCAGTGAGTCTAACGGGGGGAGCACAGATACGCAGTATTTT
few | TRBJ2-5 | . | TRBV7-2 | CASSLLVLANQETQYF | TGTGCCAGCAGCTTATTGGTACTAGCCAACCAAGAGACCCAGTACTTC
. | TRBJ2-5 | TRBD1 | TRBV6-5 | CASSKTGGERETQYF | TGTGCCAGCAGTAAGACAGGGGGCGAGAGAGAGACCCAGTACTTC
few | TRBJ2-7 | . | TRBV5-1 | CASSLVADSYEQYF | TGCGCCAGCAGCTTGGTAGCGGATTCCTACGAGCAGTACTTC
. | TRBJ2-1 | . | TRBV24-1 | CATSDPLTGEGFNEQFF | TGTGCCACCAGTGATCCCCTGACGGGAGAAGGCTTCAATGAGCAGTTCTTC
few | TRBJ2-5 | . | TRBV24-1 | CATAQDFRETQYF | TGTGCCACCGCTCAGGACTTCCGAGAGACCCAGTACTTC
few | TRBJ2-1 | TRBD2 | TRBV5-1 | CASSLGLAEDNEQFF | TGCGCCAGCAGCTTAGGGCTAGCGGAGGACAATGAGCAGTTCTTC
. | TRBJ2-2 | . | TRBV12-3/TRBV12-4 | CASSFMSGNTGELFF | TGTGCCAGCAGTTTCATGTCAGGGAACACCGGGGAGCTGTTTTTT